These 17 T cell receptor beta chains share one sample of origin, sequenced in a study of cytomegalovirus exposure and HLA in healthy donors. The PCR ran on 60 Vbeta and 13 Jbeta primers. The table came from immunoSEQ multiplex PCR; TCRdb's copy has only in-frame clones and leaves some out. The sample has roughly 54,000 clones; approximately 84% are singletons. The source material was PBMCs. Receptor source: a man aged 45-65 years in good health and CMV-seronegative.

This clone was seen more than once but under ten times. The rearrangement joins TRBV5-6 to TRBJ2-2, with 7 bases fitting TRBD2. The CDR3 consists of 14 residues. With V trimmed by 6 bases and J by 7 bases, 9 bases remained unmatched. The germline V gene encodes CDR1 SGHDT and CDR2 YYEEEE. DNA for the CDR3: TGTGCCAGCATCTCCGGACTAGAGTTCGGGGAGCTGTTTTTT. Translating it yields CASISGLEFGELFF.

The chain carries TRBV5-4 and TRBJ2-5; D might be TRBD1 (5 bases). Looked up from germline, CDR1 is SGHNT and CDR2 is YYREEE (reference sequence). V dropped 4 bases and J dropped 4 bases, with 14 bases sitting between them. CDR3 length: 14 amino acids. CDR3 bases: TGTGCCAGCAGCCAGGGTACTATGGGAGAGACCCAGTACTTC. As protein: CASSQGTMGETQYF.

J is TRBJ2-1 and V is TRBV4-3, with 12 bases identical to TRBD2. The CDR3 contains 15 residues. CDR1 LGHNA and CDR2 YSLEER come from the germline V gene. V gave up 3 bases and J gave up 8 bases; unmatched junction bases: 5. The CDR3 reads CASSHRTSGVDEQFF. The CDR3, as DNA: TGCGCCAGCAGCCATCGGACTAGCGGGGTAGATGAGCAGTTCTTC.

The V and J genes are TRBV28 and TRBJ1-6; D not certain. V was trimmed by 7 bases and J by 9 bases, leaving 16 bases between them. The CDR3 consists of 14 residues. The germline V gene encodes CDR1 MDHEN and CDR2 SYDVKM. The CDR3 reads CASTLEGSPSPLHF. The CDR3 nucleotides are TGTGCCAGCACCCTCGAAGGGAGTCCTTCACCCCTCCACTTT.

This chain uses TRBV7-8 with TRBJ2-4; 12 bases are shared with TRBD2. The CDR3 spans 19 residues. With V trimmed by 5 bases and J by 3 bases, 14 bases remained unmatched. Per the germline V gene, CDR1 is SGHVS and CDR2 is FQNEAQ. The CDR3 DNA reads TGTGCCAGCAGCCGAGAACAGCTAGCGGGGGGGCGAGGCAAAAACATTCAGTACTTC. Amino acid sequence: CASSREQLAGGRGKNIQYF.

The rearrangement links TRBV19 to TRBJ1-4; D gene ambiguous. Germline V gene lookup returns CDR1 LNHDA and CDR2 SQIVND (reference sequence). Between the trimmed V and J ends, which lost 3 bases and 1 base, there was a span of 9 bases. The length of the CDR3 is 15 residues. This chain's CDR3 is CASSIWAETNEKLFF. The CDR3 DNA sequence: TGTGCCAGTAGTATTTGGGCAGAAACTAATGAAAAACTGTTTTTT.

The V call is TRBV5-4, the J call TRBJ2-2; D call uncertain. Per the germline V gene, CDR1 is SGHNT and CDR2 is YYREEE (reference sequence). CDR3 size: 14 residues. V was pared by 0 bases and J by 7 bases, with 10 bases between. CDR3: CASSLGTGDGELFF. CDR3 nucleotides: TGTGCCAGCAGCTTGGGAACGGGTGACGGGGAGCTGTTTTTT.

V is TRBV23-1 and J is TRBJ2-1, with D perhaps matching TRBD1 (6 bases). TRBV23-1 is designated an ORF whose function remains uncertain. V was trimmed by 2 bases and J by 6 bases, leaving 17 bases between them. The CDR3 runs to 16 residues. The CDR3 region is CASSQQVGDTGNEQFF. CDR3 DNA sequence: TGCGCCAGCAGTCAACAGGTGGGGGACACTGGCAATGAGCAGTTCTTC.

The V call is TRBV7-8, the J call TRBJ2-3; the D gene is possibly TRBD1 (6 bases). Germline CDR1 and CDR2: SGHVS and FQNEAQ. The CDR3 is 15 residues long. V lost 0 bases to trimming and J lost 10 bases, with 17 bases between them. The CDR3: CASSLADKTGNSQYF. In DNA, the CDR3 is TGTGCCAGCAGCTTAGCGGATAAAACAGGGAATTCGCAGTATTTT.

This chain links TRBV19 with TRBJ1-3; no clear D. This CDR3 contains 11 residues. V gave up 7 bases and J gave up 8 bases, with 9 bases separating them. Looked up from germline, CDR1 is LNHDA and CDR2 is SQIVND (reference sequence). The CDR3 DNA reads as TGTGCCAGTAATCCCGAGGACACCATATATTTT. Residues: CASNPEDTIYF.

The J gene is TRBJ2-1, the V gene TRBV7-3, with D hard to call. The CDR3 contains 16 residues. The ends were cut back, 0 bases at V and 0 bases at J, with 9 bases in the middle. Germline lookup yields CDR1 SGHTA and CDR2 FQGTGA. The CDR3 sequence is CASSLTPRSSYNEQFF. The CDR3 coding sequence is TGTGCCAGCAGCTTAACCCCACGGAGCTCCTACAATGAGCAGTTCTTC.

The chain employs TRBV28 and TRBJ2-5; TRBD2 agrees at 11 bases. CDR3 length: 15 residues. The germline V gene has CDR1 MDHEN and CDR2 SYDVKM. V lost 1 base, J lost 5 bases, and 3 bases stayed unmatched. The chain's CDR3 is CASSLLAGGLETQYF. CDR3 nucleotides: TGTGCCAGCAGTTTATTAGCGGGGGGGCTGGAGACCCAGTACTTC.

The DNA for the CDR3 is TGTGCCAGCAGCCGCGGGGAGGAGACCCAGTACTTC. Protein sequence: CASSRGEETQYF. The rearrangement joins TRBV7-2 to TRBJ2-5; D is possibly TRBD2 (6 bases). From germline, CDR1 is SGHTA and CDR2 FQGNSA. V lost 5 bases and J lost 5, with 9 bases in between. The CDR3 has 12 residues.

CDR3 amino acids: CASSLQGQGASDTQYF. CDR3 nucleotide sequence: TGTGCCAGCAGCTTACAGGGGCAGGGGGCGTCCGATACGCAGTATTTT. The chain combines TRBV7-2 with TRBJ2-3, with 8 bases that match TRBD1. There are 16 residues in the CDR3. Germline CDR1 SGHTA, CDR2 FQGNSA. Losses at the gene ends were 2 bases for V and 6 bases for J; bases not matched to a gene: 10. The full variable domain, in which reference TRBV7-2 and TRBJ2-3 provide the parts outside the CDR3, is GAGVSQSPSNKVTEKGKDVELRCDPISGHTALYWYRQSLGQGLEFLIYFQGNSAPDKSGLPSDRFSAERTGGSVSTLTIQRTQQEDSAVYLCASSLQGQGASDTQYFGPGTRLTVL.

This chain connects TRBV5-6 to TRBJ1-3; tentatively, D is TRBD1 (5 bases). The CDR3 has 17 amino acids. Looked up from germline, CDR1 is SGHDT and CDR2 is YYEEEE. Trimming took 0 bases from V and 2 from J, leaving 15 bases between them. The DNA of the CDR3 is TGTGCCAGCAGCTTGGGGATCGGGGGGTTTACTGGAAACACCATATATTTT. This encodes CASSLGIGGFTGNTIYF.

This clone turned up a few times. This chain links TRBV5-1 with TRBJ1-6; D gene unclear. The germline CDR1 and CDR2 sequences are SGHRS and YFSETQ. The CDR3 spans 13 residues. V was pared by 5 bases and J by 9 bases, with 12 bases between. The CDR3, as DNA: TGCGCCAGCAGTGCCGACATTCGTTCACCCCTCCACTTT. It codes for CASSADIRSPLHF.

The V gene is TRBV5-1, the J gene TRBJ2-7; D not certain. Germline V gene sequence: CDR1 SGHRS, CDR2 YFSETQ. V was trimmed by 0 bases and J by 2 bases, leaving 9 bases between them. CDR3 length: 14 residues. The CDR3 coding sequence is TGCGCCAGCAGCTTGGTTCAGTCCCCCTACGAGCAGTACTTC. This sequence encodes CASSLVQSPYEQYF. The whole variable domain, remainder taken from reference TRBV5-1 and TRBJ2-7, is KAGVTQTPRYLIKTRGQQVTLSCSPISGHRSVSWYQQTPGQGLQFLFEYFSETQRNKGNFPGRFSGRQFSNSRSEMNVSTLELGDSALYLCASSLVQSPYEQYFGPGTRLTVT.